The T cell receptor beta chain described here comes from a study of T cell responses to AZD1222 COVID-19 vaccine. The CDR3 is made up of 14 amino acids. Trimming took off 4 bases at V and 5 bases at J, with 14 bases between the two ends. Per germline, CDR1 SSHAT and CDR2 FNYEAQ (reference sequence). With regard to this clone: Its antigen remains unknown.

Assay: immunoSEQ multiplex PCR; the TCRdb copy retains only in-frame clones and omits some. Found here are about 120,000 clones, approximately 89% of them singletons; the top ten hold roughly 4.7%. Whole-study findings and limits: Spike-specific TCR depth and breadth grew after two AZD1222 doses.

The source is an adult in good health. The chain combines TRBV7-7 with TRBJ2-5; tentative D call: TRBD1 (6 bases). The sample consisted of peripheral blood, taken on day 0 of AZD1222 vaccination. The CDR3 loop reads CASSSSGVEETQYF. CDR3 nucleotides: TGTGCCAGCAGCTCTTCAGGGGTCGAGGAGACCCAGTACTTC.